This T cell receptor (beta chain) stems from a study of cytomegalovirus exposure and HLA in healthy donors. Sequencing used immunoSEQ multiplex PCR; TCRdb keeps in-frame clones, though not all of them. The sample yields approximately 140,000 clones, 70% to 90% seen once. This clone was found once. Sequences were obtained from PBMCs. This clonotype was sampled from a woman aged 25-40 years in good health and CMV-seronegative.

CDR3 sequence (DNA): TGTGCCAGCAGCCCAACTAGCGGGGCCTACAATGAGCAGTTCTTC. Translated, it gives CASSPTSGAYNEQFF. The rearrangement uses TRBV5-4 and TRBJ2-1, with 10 bases that match TRBD2. The CDR3 covers 15 residues. Germline CDR1 and CDR2: SGHNT and YYREEE (reference sequence). V lost 4 bases, J lost 2 bases, and 3 bases stayed unmatched. Full variable domain (remainder filled in from reference TRBV5-4 and TRBJ2-1): ETGVTQSPTHLIKTRGQQVTLRCSSQSGHNTVSWYQQALGQGPQFIFQYYREEENGRGNFPPRFSGLQFPNYSSELNVNALELDDSALYLCASSPTSGAYNEQFFGPGTRLTVL.